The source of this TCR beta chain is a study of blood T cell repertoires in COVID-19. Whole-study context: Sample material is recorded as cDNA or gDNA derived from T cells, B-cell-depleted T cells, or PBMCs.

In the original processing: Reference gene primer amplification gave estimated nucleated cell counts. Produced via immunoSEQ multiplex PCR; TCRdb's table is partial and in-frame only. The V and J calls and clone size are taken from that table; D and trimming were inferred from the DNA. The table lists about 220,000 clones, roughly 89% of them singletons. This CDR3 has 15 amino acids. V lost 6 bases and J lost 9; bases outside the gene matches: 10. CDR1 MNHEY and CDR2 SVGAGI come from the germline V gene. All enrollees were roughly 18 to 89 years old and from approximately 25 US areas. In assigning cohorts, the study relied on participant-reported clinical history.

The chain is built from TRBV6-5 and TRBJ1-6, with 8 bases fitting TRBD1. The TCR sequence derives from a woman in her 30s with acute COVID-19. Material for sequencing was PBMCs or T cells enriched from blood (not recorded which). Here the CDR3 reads CASRPWDRSFSPLHF. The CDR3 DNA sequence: TGTGCCAGCAGGCCTTGGGACAGGTCATTTTCACCCCTCCACTTT.